Given below is one T cell receptor (beta chain) in context. The data originate from a study of T cell clones after liver transplantation. Study details: TCRbeta sequencing after a pre-transplant mixed lymphocyte reaction identified graft-donor-reactive clones, later tracked in post-transplant blood. Tolerance: complete withdrawal held at least one year, liver enzymes staying within twice normal.

Germline values: CDR1 MNHEY, CDR2 SMNVEV (reference sequence). V was trimmed by 3 bases and J by 6 bases, leaving 12 bases between them. The CDR3 loop spans 13 amino acids. Method: immunoSEQ multiplex PCR; TCRdb's copy keeps in-frame clones and lacks some. This sample has around 19,000 clones, with approximately 88% found just once. This TCR was sampled from a human donor who received a liver transplant. The starting material was CD8+ T cells from blood, obtained before liver transplant. The chain employs TRBV27 and TRBJ2-7, with D perhaps matching TRBD1 (7 bases). CDR3 region: CASSFHRGGEQYF. Written as DNA, the CDR3 is TGTGCCAGCAGTTTCCACAGGGGAGGCGAGCAGTACTTC.